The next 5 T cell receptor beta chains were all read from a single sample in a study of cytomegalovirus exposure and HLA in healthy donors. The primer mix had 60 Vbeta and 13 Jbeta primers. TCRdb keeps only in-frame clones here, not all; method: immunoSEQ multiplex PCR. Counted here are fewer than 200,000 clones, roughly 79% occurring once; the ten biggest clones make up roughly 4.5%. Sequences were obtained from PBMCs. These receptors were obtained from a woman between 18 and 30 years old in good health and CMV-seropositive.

The CDR3 protein is CASSVGGVAETQYF. The CDR3 DNA reads TGTGCCAGCAGCGTAGGGGGGGTAGCGGAGACCCAGTACTTC. The rearrangement joins TRBV9 to TRBJ2-5; D possibly corresponds to TRBD2 (6 bases). CDR3 length: 14 residues. Germline CDR1 and CDR2: SGDLS and YYNGEE. Trimming shortened V by 0 bases and J by 5 bases, and 11 bases separated the two germline ends.

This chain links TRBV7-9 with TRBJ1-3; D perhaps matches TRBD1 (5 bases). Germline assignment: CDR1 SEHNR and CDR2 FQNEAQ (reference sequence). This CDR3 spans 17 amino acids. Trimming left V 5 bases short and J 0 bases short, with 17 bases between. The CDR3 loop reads CASSPQQVRFSGNTIYF. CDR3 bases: TGTGCCAGCAGCCCTCAACAGGTCCGTTTCTCTGGAAACACCATATATTTT.

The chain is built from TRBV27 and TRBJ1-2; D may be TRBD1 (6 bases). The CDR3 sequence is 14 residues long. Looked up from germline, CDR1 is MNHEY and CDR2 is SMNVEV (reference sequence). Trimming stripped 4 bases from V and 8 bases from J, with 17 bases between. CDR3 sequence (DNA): TGTGCCAGCAGTTCCCCTTGGGGGCCCGGGGGCTACACCTTC. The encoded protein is CASSSPWGPGGYTF.

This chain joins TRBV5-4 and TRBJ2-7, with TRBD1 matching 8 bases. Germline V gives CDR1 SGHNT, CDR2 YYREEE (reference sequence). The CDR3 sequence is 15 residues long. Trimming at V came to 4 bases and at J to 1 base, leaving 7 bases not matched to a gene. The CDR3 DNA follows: TGTGCCAGCAGCCGTTCAGGGGGCGCGTCCTACGAGCAGTACTTC. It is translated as CASSRSGGASYEQYF. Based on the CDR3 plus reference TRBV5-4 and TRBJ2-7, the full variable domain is ETGVTQSPTHLIKTRGQQVTLRCSSQSGHNTVSWYQQALGQGPQFIFQYYREEENGRGNFPPRFSGLQFPNYSSELNVNALELDDSALYLCASSRSGGASYEQYFGPGTRLTVT.

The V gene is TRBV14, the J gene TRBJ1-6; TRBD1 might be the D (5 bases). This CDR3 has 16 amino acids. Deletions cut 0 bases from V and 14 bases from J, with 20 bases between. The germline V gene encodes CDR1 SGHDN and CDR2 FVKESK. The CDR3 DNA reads TGTGCCAGCAGCCAAGAGGGCAGGGTAGGCCATAAGGCCCTCCACTTT. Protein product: CASSQEGRVGHKALHF.